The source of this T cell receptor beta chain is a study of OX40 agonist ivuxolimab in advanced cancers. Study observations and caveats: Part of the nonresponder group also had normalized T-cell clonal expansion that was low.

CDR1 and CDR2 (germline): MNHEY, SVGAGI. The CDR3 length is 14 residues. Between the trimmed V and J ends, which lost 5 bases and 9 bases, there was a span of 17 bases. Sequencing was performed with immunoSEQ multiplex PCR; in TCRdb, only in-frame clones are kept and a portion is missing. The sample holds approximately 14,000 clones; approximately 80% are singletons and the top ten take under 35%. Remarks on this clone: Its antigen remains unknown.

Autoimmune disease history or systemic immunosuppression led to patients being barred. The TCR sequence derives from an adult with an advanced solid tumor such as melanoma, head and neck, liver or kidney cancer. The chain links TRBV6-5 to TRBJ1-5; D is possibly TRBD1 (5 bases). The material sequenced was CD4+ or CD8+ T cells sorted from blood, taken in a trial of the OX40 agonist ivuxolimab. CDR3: CASSPVRGDPPQHF. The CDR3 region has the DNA TGTGCCAGCAGTCCCGTGAGGGGAGACCCGCCCCAGCATTTT.